A selection of T cell receptor beta chains follows, all from one sample in a study of cytomegalovirus exposure and HLA in healthy donors. The table came from immunoSEQ multiplex PCR; TCRdb's copy has only in-frame clones and leaves some out. The sample lists 110,000 to 150,000 clones, nearly 80% occurring once. The sequenced sample was PBMCs. The receptors here all came from a woman aged 25-40 years in good health and CMV-seronegative. CDR3s include the opening cysteine and the closing phenylalanine or tryptophan. Each record gives: clone size, J gene, V gene, D gene, CDR3 DNA, CDR3 protein. D genes are given only for firm matches. Clone sizes are given selectively: once, few, many, or a class where the clone is expanded.

.,TRBJ1-2,TRBV7-8,TRBD1,TGTGCCAGCAGCTTTTTACAGGGGGCTCAAGGCTACACCTTC,CASSFLQGAQGYTF
.,TRBJ1-2,TRBV11-3,.,TGTGCCAGCAGCCACCGGAGGCCCCATCGAGGACCCAAAGGCTATGGCTACACCTTC,CASSHRRPHRGPKGYGYTF
.,TRBJ1-1,TRBV7-6,TRBD1,TGTGCCAGCAGCGCCGGGACAGATTTTAGGATCACTGAAGCTTTCTTT,CASSAGTDFRITEAFF
.,TRBJ1-1,TRBV2,TRBD1,TGTGCCAGCAGAGTAGACAGGGGCACTGAAGCTTTCTTT,CASRVDRGTEAFF
.,TRBJ1-1,TRBV6-5,.,TGTGCCAGCAGTCAATCGGACAGCCGAGTTTGGGAAGCTTTCTTT,CASSQSDSRVWEAFF
.,TRBJ1-3,TRBV9,TRBD1,TGTGCCAGCAGCCCACGGACAGGGGGAAACTCTGGAAACACCATATATTTT,CASSPRTGGNSGNTIYF
.,TRBJ1-2,TRBV12-5,.,TGTGCTAGTGGTTTTGAGGTCCTCTATGGCTACACCTTC,CASGFEVLYGYTF
.,TRBJ2-7,TRBV30,.,TGTGCCTGGAGCGCCCTCGGCGAGCAGTACTTC,CAWSALGEQYF
few,TRBJ1-1,TRBV18,TRBD1,TGTGCCAGCTCACGACCCGGGACAGGGAGCACTGAAGCTTTCTTT,CASSRPGTGSTEAFF
.,TRBJ2-3,TRBV7-2,TRBD2,TGTGCCAGCAGCCCCGGTTCGAGCGGGGACACAGATACGCAGTATTTT,CASSPGSSGDTDTQYF
.,TRBJ1-2,TRBV7-2,.,TGTGCCAGCAGCTTAGACAGGGTAGGAACTATTAATGGCTACACCTTC,CASSLDRVGTINGYTF
.,TRBJ1-1,TRBV6-1,TRBD1,TGTGCCAGCAGTGTCTGGACAGGGCCCCCCAAAGCTTTCTTT,CASSVWTGPPKAFF
.,TRBJ1-4,TRBV7-6,.,TGTGCCAGCAGCTTAGCGGTAGGGGCGGAACCTAATGAAAAACTGTTTTTT,CASSLAVGAEPNEKLFF
.,TRBJ1-5,TRBV19,.,TGTGCCAGTAGTCCTCAGAACAATCAGCCCCAGCATTTT,CASSPQNNQPQHF
.,TRBJ1-1,TRBV30,.,TGTGCCCACAACGGCCGGAGGAACACTGAAGCTTTCTTT,CAHNGRRNTEAFF
.,TRBJ1-3,TRBV11-2,TRBD1,TGTGCCAGCAGCGGTGCAGGGGGCTCTGGAAACACCATATATTTT,CASSGAGGSGNTIYF
.,TRBJ1-2,TRBV7-8,.,TGTGCCAGCAGCTTAGCTTCGGGGTATGGCTACACCTTC,CASSLASGYGYTF
.,TRBJ1-1,TRBV4-1,TRBD1,TGCGCCAGCAGCCAGCAAAACAGGGGGGTGAACACTGAAGCTTTCTTT,CASSQQNRGVNTEAFF
.,TRBJ1-1,TRBV12-5,.,TGTGCTAGTGGTTTCGAGACAGGACCTAACACTGAAGCTTTCTTT,CASGFETGPNTEAFF
.,TRBJ2-7,TRBV7-8,.,TGTGCCAGCAGCCCGAGCTACGAGCAGTACTTC,CASSPSYEQYF
.,TRBJ1-5,TRBV30,.,TGTGCCTGGACCGACACCCCCCGGGGGCAGCCCCAGCATTTT,CAWTDTPRGQPQHF
.,TRBJ1-4,TRBV4-2,TRBD1,TGTGCCAGCAGCCAAGATAAGGGGGCGACAACTAATGAAAAACTGTTTTTT,CASSQDKGATTNEKLFF
once,TRBJ2-1,TRBV9,TRBD2,TGTGCCAGCAGCGTACGGCGCGGGGGGCCTGATAATGAGCAGTTCTTC,CASSVRRGGPDNEQFF
.,TRBJ2-1,TRBV19,.,TGTGCCAGTACCCTACGGACTGGCGAGCAGTTCTTC,CASTLRTGEQFF
.,TRBJ2-4,TRBV6-5,.,TGTGCCAGCAGTCCCAGGGGTCCAAGTAAAAACATTCAGTACTTC,CASSPRGPSKNIQYF
.,TRBJ2-1,TRBV7-9,TRBD1,TGTGCCAGCAGCCACAGGGGGCGGAATGAGTTCGATGAGCAGTTCTTC,CASSHRGRNEFDEQFF
.,TRBJ1-5,TRBV10-3,.,TGTGCCATCAGTGATTCCATCAGTCAGCCCCAGCATTTT,CAISDSISQPQHF
once,TRBJ2-7,TRBV27,.,TGTGCCAGCAGTTCCCACAAGTACGAGCAGTACTTC,CASSSHKYEQYF
once,TRBJ2-2,TRBV9,.,TGTGCCAGCAGCGCTCGACAGGCGAACACCGGGGAGCTGTTTTTT,CASSARQANTGELFF
.,TRBJ1-5,TRBV27,.,TGTGCCAGCAGTTTCAGGGGATTTAGCAATCAGCCCCAGCATTTT,CASSFRGFSNQPQHF
.,TRBJ1-2,TRBV6-5,.,TGTGCCAGCAGTCCACGCAGCGGCTATGGCTACACCTTC,CASSPRSGYGYTF
few,TRBJ2-7,TRBV12-5,TRBD1,TGTGCTAGTGGCCAAGGCCAGGGGGTAGGCTACGAGCAGTACTTC,CASGQGQGVGYEQYF
.,TRBJ1-2,TRBV5-6,TRBD1,TGTGCCAGCAGCTTCGACAGGGGGAAGGGCTACACCTTC,CASSFDRGKGYTF
once,TRBJ1-2,TRBV9,.,TGTGCCAGCAGCACGGGTCCGGTGGGTGGCTACACCTTC,CASSTGPVGGYTF
.,TRBJ2-3,TRBV5-6,TRBD1,TGTGCCAGCAGCTTAAGGCAGGGGGTCAGAGATACGCAGTATTTT,CASSLRQGVRDTQYF
.,TRBJ1-5,TRBV27,.,TGTGCCAGCAGTTTATCGGGAGAAAACAATCAGCCCCAGCATTTT,CASSLSGENNQPQHF
.,TRBJ1-1,TRBV15,.,TGTGCCACCAGCAGAGGGGCGGACAGAGCCCCCCACACTGAAGCTTTCTTT,CATSRGADRAPHTEAFF
few,TRBJ2-4,TRBV5-5,.,TGTGCCAGCAGCTTGGTAATGAGGGCCAAAAACATTCAGTACTTC,CASSLVMRAKNIQYF
.,TRBJ2-3,TRBV11-3,TRBD2,TGTGCCAGCAGCTTTAGTAGCGGGGGTGGAGATACGCAGTATTTT,CASSFSSGGGDTQYF
.,TRBJ1-1,TRBV28,.,.,CASSTSAGGPTGRGEAFF
.,TRBJ1-3,TRBV6-1,.,TGTGCCAGCAGTGAATTGGACACTGGAAACACCATATATTTT,CASSELDTGNTIYF
.,TRBJ2-7,TRBV28,.,TGTGCCAGCAGTCTAAACTACGAGCAGTACTTC,CASSLNYEQYF
.,TRBJ1-5,TRBV9,TRBD1,TGTGCCAGCAGCGACCGGGACAGCCTCCGTCAGCCCCAGCATTTT,CASSDRDSLRQPQHF
.,TRBJ2-3,TRBV5-6,TRBD1,TGTGCCAGCACCTTGTGGGCCCAGGGGGCGCAGTATTTT,CASTLWAQGAQYF
once,TRBJ2-5,TRBV7-2,.,TGTGCCAGCAGCCTCCGAAGGGAGGCCTTGGAGACCCAGTACTTC,CASSLRREALETQYF
.,TRBJ1-1,TRBV6-5,.,TGTGCCAGCAGTTACTCAGGGGAGAACACTGAAGCTTTCTTT,CASSYSGENTEAFF
.,TRBJ2-1,TRBV4-1,.,TGCGCCAGCAGCCGCTCAGGGTCTGAGCAGTTCTTC,CASSRSGSEQFF
.,TRBJ1-6,TRBV10-2,.,TGCGCCAGCAGGACTTTGTCCCCTTCGAATTCACCCCTCCACTTT,CASRTLSPSNSPLHF
.,TRBJ1-2,TRBV6-4,.,TGTGCCAGCAGCCCCTTTTTACAGTTCACCAACTATGGCTACACCTTC,CASSPFLQFTNYGYTF
.,TRBJ2-7,TRBV5-1,.,TGCGCCAGCAGCTGGGGCTCGACAGGCGAGCAGTACTTC,CASSWGSTGEQYF
.,TRBJ2-1,TRBV2,.,TGTGCCAGCAGACTGGGACTGATCCGGAACAATGAGCAGTTCTTC,CASRLGLIRNNEQFF
.,TRBJ1-1,TRBV4-3,.,TGCGCCAGCAGCCAAGTCGTCACACTGAACACTGAAGCTTTCTTT,CASSQVVTLNTEAFF
.,TRBJ2-7,TRBV4-1,TRBD1,TGCGCCAGCAGCCAGGGGACAGCCGGTCTATCCTACGAGCAGTACTTC,CASSQGTAGLSYEQYF